This TCR beta chain was retrieved from a study of memory CD4+ T cells and cytomegalovirus serostatus. Overall study results and limits: CMV serostatus prediction reached median AUC roughly 0.95, or 0.91 with US-trained model.

Single viable CD3+CD4+CD8-CD45RO+ cells were sorted as the memory CD4+ T cells. Serum IgG to CMV pp150, pp28, p38 and p52 defined serostatus. Germline CDR1 reads LGHNA; CDR2 reads YNFKEQ. The CDR3 has 15 amino acids. V dropped 1 base and J dropped 7; count of bases not matched to a gene: 6. Regarding this clone: What it binds is unknown.

The method was immunoSEQ multiplex PCR; TCRdb's version includes in-frame clones alone and lacks a portion of them. The table includes under 50,000 clones, approximately 81% detected once. What was sequenced was memory CD4+ T cells from blood. V and J are TRBV4-2 and TRBJ2-1, with TRBD2 matching over 8 bases. The clonotype comes from an adult in good health and CMV-seropositive. In DNA form, the CDR3 reads TGTGCCAGCAGCCAAGCGGGGGGGCCTGAGAATGAGCAGTTCTTC. Translating it yields CASSQAGGPENEQFF.